These T cell receptor beta chains were read from a single sample in a study of blood T cell repertoires in COVID-19. Using immunoSEQ multiplex PCR, the repertoire was profiled, and TCRdb retains in-frame clones only, with some absent. The top ten hold around 3.1% of the sample, which has around 190,000 clones, less than 90% seen once. Sequencing input: PBMCs or T cells enriched from blood (not recorded which). These receptors were obtained from a woman in her twenties or thirties who had been exposed to COVID-19. CDR3s include the opening cysteine and the closing phenylalanine or tryptophan. A D gene is named only where the DNA matches it firmly. Rows may omit the clone size; those that give it use once, few, many or a size class.

V: TRBV27; size: few; D: -; J: TRBJ1-5; DNA: TGTGCCAGCAGTTTATTAGGGGTGGGCAATCAGCCCCAGCATTTT; CDR3: CASSLLGVGNQPQHF
V: TRBV24-1; size: -; D: TRBD2; J: TRBJ2-3; DNA: TGTGCCACCAGTGATCCGACTAGCGGGGGGACCACAGATACGCAGTATTTT; CDR3: CATSDPTSGGTTDTQYF
V: TRBV3-1/TRBV3-2; size: -; D: TRBD1; J: TRBJ2-7; DNA: TGTGCCAGCAGCCAACGGGACAGGGCTTCCTACGAGCAGTACTTC; CDR3: CASSQRDRASYEQYF
V: TRBV7-8; size: -; D: -; J: TRBJ2-3; DNA: TGTGCCAGCAGCTTAGTGGTCGGGGATAGCACAGATACGCAGTATTTT; CDR3: CASSLVVGDSTDTQYF
V: TRBV4-3; size: once; D: TRBD1; J: TRBJ1-2; DNA: TGCGCCAGCAGCCAAGATTGGGACAGAGCCCTCTATGGCTACACCTTC; CDR3: CASSQDWDRALYGYTF
V: TRBV23-1; size: -; D: -; J: TRBJ2-4; DNA: TGCGCCACGACGACAGAGCACAAAAACATTCAGTACTTC; CDR3: CATTTEHKNIQYF
V: TRBV10-3; size: few; D: -; J: TRBJ1-1; DNA: TGTGCCATCAGTGAGTCAGGAGGGAACACTGAAGCTTTCTTT; CDR3: CAISESGGNTEAFF
V: TRBV3-1/TRBV3-2; size: -; D: TRBD1; J: TRBJ2-7; DNA: TGTGCCAGCAGCCACGGGGCAGGGGGCTACGAGCAGTACTTC; CDR3: CASSHGAGGYEQYF
V: TRBV6-5; size: -; D: -; J: TRBJ2-5; DNA: TGTGCCAGCAGTACAGGGTACCAAGAGACCCAGTACTTC; CDR3: CASSTGYQETQYF
V: TRBV27; size: -; D: TRBD2; J: TRBJ2-3; DNA: TGTGCCAGCAGTTTATCCCGACTAGCGGGGGGTAGTACAGATACGCAGTATTTT; CDR3: CASSLSRLAGGSTDTQYF
V: TRBV20-1; size: -; D: -; J: TRBJ1-1; DNA: TGCAGTGCTAGTCAGGCAGGGAGGACCACTGAAGCTTTCTTT; CDR3: CSASQAGRTTEAFF
V: TRBV24-1; size: -; D: TRBD1; J: TRBJ1-1; DNA: TGTGCCACCCCACAAAAAGTGCGTGGCAGGGGGTCACTCGCGAACACTGAAGCTTTCTTT; CDR3: CATPQKVRGRGSLANTEAFF
V: TRBV6-5; size: -; D: -; J: TRBJ1-1; DNA: TGTGCCGGCAAAACAGGGCTAGGCCTGAACACTGAAGCTTTCTTT; CDR3: CAGKTGLGLNTEAFF
V: TRBV7-2; size: -; D: -; J: TRBJ2-5; DNA: TGTGCCAGCACCTCGGGGTTGGAGACCCAGTACTTC; CDR3: CASTSGLETQYF
V: TRBV5-6; size: -; D: TRBD1; J: TRBJ2-7; DNA: TGTGCCAGCAGCAAATTCGGGGACAGCCGAACCTACGAGCAGTACTTC; CDR3: CASSKFGDSRTYEQYF
V: TRBV5-5; size: -; D: TRBD1; J: TRBJ1-4; DNA: TGTGCCAGCAGCGAAGTGACGGTTCAGGGGGGAAAACTGTTTTTT; CDR3: CASSEVTVQGGKLFF
V: TRBV6-6; size: -; D: TRBD1; J: TRBJ2-5; DNA: TGTGCCAGCAGATCCGGGACAGGGGTGGAGACCCAGTACTTC; CDR3: CASRSGTGVETQYF
V: TRBV2; size: -; D: -; J: TRBJ2-7; DNA: TGTGCCAGCAGAGAAGGGACAAACAGATTCCACGAGCAGTACTTC; CDR3: CASREGTNRFHEQYF
V: TRBV28; size: -; D: TRBD2; J: TRBJ2-7; DNA: TGTGCCAGCAGTTTACCTAGCGGGGGGGCGGGGCAGTACTTC; CDR3: CASSLPSGGAGQYF
V: TRBV6-5; size: -; D: -; J: TRBJ2-1; DNA: TGTGCCAGCAGAGTTTTCGGGACTCCGTACAATGAGCAGTTCTTC; CDR3: CASRVFGTPYNEQFF
V: TRBV19; size: -; D: -; J: TRBJ2-1; DNA: TGTGCCACCAGAGGACAGATAGGGGTCAATGAGCAGTTCTTC; CDR3: CATRGQIGVNEQFF
V: TRBV10-1; size: -; D: -; J: TRBJ1-1; DNA: TGCGCCAGCATCCCTCCGAGACAGTCCCGAGTTATCTTT; CDR3: CASIPPRQSRVIF
V: TRBV11-2; size: -; D: -; J: TRBJ1-2; DNA: TGTGCCAGCAGCGAGACCGGGGTAGGCTACACCTTC; CDR3: CASSETGVGYTF
V: TRBV2; size: -; D: -; J: TRBJ1-2; DNA: TGTGCCAGCAGTGAAGCGCTTAGAACAGGAGCTACTAACTATGGCTACACCTTC; CDR3: CASSEALRTGATNYGYTF
V: TRBV6-5; size: -; D: -; J: TRBJ1-2; DNA: TGTGCCAGCAGTTCCATCGACAGGCCCTATGGCTACACCTTC; CDR3: CASSSIDRPYGYTF
V: TRBV2; size: -; D: TRBD1; J: TRBJ2-5; DNA: TGTGCCAGCAGTGAAGCGGTTGGACAGGAAGAGACCCAGTACTTC; CDR3: CASSEAVGQEETQYF
V: TRBV6-5; size: once; D: -; J: TRBJ2-3; DNA: TGTGCCATTACGGACAGTAGCACAGATACGCAGTATTTT; CDR3: CAITDSSTDTQYF
V: TRBV5-6; size: -; D: -; J: TRBJ1-1; DNA: TGTGCCAGCAGCTCTAACACTGAAGCTTTCTTT; CDR3: CASSSNTEAFF
V: TRBV18; size: -; D: -; J: TRBJ1-1; DNA: TGTGCCAGCTCACCCACAGGGAACACTGAAGCTTTCTTT; CDR3: CASSPTGNTEAFF
V: TRBV18; size: -; D: -; J: TRBJ1-2; DNA: TGTGCCAGCTCACCAGGCTCCGAGGGTGGCTACACCTTC; CDR3: CASSPGSEGGYTF
V: TRBV29-1; size: -; D: -; J: TRBJ2-7; DNA: TGCAGCGTTGAAGCCACAAACTCCTACGAGCAGTACTTC; CDR3: CSVEATNSYEQYF
V: TRBV11-3; size: -; D: TRBD2; J: TRBJ2-1; DNA: TGTGCCAGCAGCCCAGGACTAGCGAGATACAATGAGCAGTTCTTC; CDR3: CASSPGLARYNEQFF
V: TRBV10-3; size: -; D: TRBD1; J: TRBJ1-3; DNA: TGTGCCAGTTCAGGGGGCGACCGCTCTGGAAACACCATATATTTT; CDR3: CASSGGDRSGNTIYF
V: TRBV11-2; size: -; D: -; J: TRBJ1-1; DNA: TGTGCCAGCAGCTTATTCGAAAGCCTACTAATGTCCTTT; CDR3: CASSLFESLLMSF
V: TRBV6-1; size: -; D: -; J: TRBJ1-2; DNA: TGTGCCAGCAGTGAGGGGGGGGCTGGTGGCTACACCTTC; CDR3: CASSEGGAGGYTF
V: TRBV15; size: few; D: -; J: TRBJ1-6; DNA: TGTGCCACCAGCAGAGGTGGCAATACAGGGACCTCACCCCTCCACTTT; CDR3: CATSRGGNTGTSPLHF
V: TRBV6-5; size: few; D: TRBD1; J: TRBJ2-7; DNA: TGTGCCAGCATCAACGACAGGGGGGGTTCCTACGAGCAGTACTTC; CDR3: CASINDRGGSYEQYF
V: TRBV6-5; size: -; D: -; J: TRBJ2-1; DNA: TGTGCCAGCAGTCAACGGAGCTCCTACAATGAGCAGTTCTTC; CDR3: CASSQRSSYNEQFF
V: TRBV13; size: -; D: -; J: TRBJ1-5; DNA: TGTGCCAGCAGCTTAGGAGGGGGGGGCAATCAGCCCCAGCATTTT; CDR3: CASSLGGGGNQPQHF
V: TRBV21-1; size: many; D: -; J: TRBJ2-1; DNA: TGTGCCACCAGCCCTTTCACGGTGGAGCAGTTCTTC; CDR3: CATSPFTVEQFF
V: TRBV2; size: once; D: TRBD2; J: TRBJ2-3; DNA: TGTGCCAGCAGGAGGACTAGCGGGGTCCTCGCCACAGATACGCAGTATTTT; CDR3: CASRRTSGVLATDTQYF
V: TRBV10-3; size: -; D: -; J: TRBJ1-3; DNA: TGTGCCATCAAGTTTGTAGTCGGAAACACCATATATTTT; CDR3: CAIKFVVGNTIYF
V: TRBV19; size: -; D: -; J: TRBJ1-4; DNA: TGTGCCAGTAACAGGGAGGGCACTAATGAAAAACTGTTTTTT; CDR3: CASNREGTNEKLFF
V: TRBV7-9; size: -; D: -; J: TRBJ1-5; DNA: TGTGCCAGCAGCTTATTTTCTGAGGGAGGGAATCAGCCCCAGCATTTT; CDR3: CASSLFSEGGNQPQHF
V: TRBV27; size: -; D: TRBD1; J: TRBJ2-7; DNA: TGTGCCAGCAGTTTAAGACAGGGGGGCCCCTACGAGCAGTACTTC; CDR3: CASSLRQGGPYEQYF
V: TRBV5-8; size: -; D: -; J: TRBJ1-3; DNA: TGTGCCAGCAGCTTGACATTTACAGGGTTCCCCCCTGGAAACACCATATATTTT; CDR3: CASSLTFTGFPPGNTIYF
V: TRBV9; size: -; D: TRBD1; J: TRBJ1-2; DNA: TGTGCCAGCAGCCATTCCCGGGACAGGGGGTATAACTATGGCTACACCTTC; CDR3: CASSHSRDRGYNYGYTF
V: TRBV2; size: -; D: TRBD1; J: TRBJ2-6; DNA: TGTGCCAGCAGTTTTTCCTCCGGGACAGGGCATTCTGGGGCCAACGTCCTGACTTTC; CDR3: CASSFSSGTGHSGANVLTF
V: TRBV5-1; size: -; D: -; J: TRBJ1-3; DNA: TGCGCCAGCAGCTTGGAGCAGGGATCTGGAAACACCATATATTTT; CDR3: CASSLEQGSGNTIYF
V: TRBV3-1/TRBV3-2; size: -; D: -; J: TRBJ1-2; DNA: TGTGCCAGCAGCCAGACGGCACAAGCGATCTATGGCTACACCTTC; CDR3: CASSQTAQAIYGYTF
V: TRBV18; size: -; D: -; J: TRBJ1-1; DNA: TGTGCCAGCTCACCGTCGACAGGAGAGCTCCTTGAAGCTTTCTTT; CDR3: CASSPSTGELLEAFF
V: TRBV11-2; size: once; D: TRBD1; J: TRBJ1-5; DNA: TGTGCCAGCAGCTTATTTGACAGGGGGTATAATCAGCCCCAGCATTTT; CDR3: CASSLFDRGYNQPQHF
V: TRBV11-2; size: -; D: -; J: TRBJ1-2; DNA: TGTGCCAGCAGCTACGGGGATAACTATGGCTACACCTTC; CDR3: CASSYGDNYGYTF